This TCR beta chain is from a study of blood T cell repertoires in COVID-19. The CDR3 has 15 residues. V shed 4 bases, J shed 7 bases, and the junction held 9 bases outside the gene matches. CDR1 is PRHDT and CDR2 is FYEKMQ in the germline V gene (reference sequence). Clones were read by immunoSEQ multiplex PCR, and TCRdb kept only the in-frame ones, dropping some. The sample contains a few hundred thousand clones, 80% to 85% of which appear only once. This clone was counted between two and nine times. The TCR comes from a man aged 25 to 40 with active or convalescent COVID-19. The specimen was peripheral blood. The chain has TRBV13 and TRBJ2-1; 8 nucleotides line up with TRBD1. This chain's CDR3 is CASSSRTGTGNEQFF. Here the CDR3 DNA reads TGTGCCAGCAGCTCACGGACAGGGACGGGGAATGAGCAGTTCTTC. Supplemented by reference TRBV13 and TRBJ2-1, the full variable domain reads AAGVIQSPRHLIKEKRETATLKCYPIPRHDTVYWYQQGPGQDPQFLISFYEKMQSDKGSIPDRFSAQQFSDYHSELNMSSLELGDSALYFCASSSRTGTGNEQFFGPGTRLTVL.